The 3 T cell receptor beta chains in this list originate from one sample, sequenced in a study of blood T cell repertoires in COVID-19. Assay: immunoSEQ multiplex PCR; the TCRdb copy retains only in-frame clones and omits some. The data contain about 140,000 clones, approximately 80% of them seen just once; the ten biggest clones take up 5% to 7%. Sequencing input: PBMCs or T cells enriched from blood (not recorded which). All receptors come from a woman aged 50 to 60 who had recovered from COVID-19.

The chain uses TRBV11-2 and TRBJ1-6, with D hard to call. Germline V gives CDR1 SGHAT, CDR2 FQNNGV. The V gene lost 4 bases and the J gene lost 7 bases, with 11 bases spanning the gap. The CDR3 covers 14 residues. CDR3 nucleotides: TGTGCCAGCAGCTCGAGGGCTATCAATTCACCCCTCCACTTT. Protein: CASSSRAINSPLHF.

The chain couples TRBV9 to TRBJ1-3; D not resolved. Germline loops: CDR1 SGDLS, CDR2 YYNGEE. CDR3 size: 15 residues. V dropped 4 bases and J dropped 0 bases, with 11 bases sitting between them. The CDR3 reads CASSLRAFSGNTIYF. In DNA form, the CDR3 reads TGTGCCAGCAGCCTCCGAGCCTTCTCTGGAAACACCATATATTTT.

The table lists this clone with a few counts. This chain uses TRBV7-8 with TRBJ2-3; 9 bases are shared with TRBD2. The CDR3 has 16 residues. V lost 1 base and J lost 3; bases outside the gene matches: 5. Per germline, CDR1 SGHVS and CDR2 FQNEAQ. The CDR3 nucleotides are TGTGCCAGCAGCTTAGATTTAGCGGGGGAAACAGATACGCAGTATTTT. Translated: CASSLDLAGETDTQYF.